Below are 16 T cell receptor beta chains sequenced from a single sample in a study of CD8 T cells in ankylosing spondylitis. MiXCR, applied by TCRdb to the 5' RACE reads, yields one record per CDR3 protein. The sample shows 80,000 to 100,000 distinct CDR3 sequences, 7.5% to 9% of them seen only once. Input material: blood, either unsorted or a sorted T cell fraction (not recorded which). Receptors were obtained from a male donor with ankylosing spondylitis or in good health (not recorded which).

This clonotype was seen more than once but under ten times. The chain joins TRBV7-9 to TRBJ2-3; TRBD1 might be the D (6 bases). CDR1 and CDR2 from the germline V gene are SEHNR and FQNEAQ (reference sequence). This CDR3 is 12 amino acids long. Trimming took off 5 bases at V and 8 bases at J, with 11 bases between the two ends. The CDR3 DNA sequence: TGTGCCAGCAGCCCCGACAGGAGTACGCAGTATTTT. Amino acid sequence: CASSPDRSTQYF. Based on the CDR3 plus reference TRBV7-9 and TRBJ2-3, the full variable domain is DTGVSQNPRHKITKRGQNVTFRCDPISEHNRLYWYRQTLGQGPEFLTYFQNEAQLEKSRLLSDRFSAERPKGSFSTLEIQRTEQGDSAMYLCASSPDRSTQYFGPGTRLTVL.

The table lists this clonotype with many counts. This chain joins TRBV7-9 and TRBJ2-5, with 8 positions matching TRBD1. After removal of 4 bases from V and 4 bases from J, the junction contained 8 bases not matched to a gene. The CDR3 runs to 15 residues. From germline, CDR1 is SEHNR and CDR2 FQNEAQ (reference sequence). In DNA form, the CDR3 reads TGTGCCAGCAGCTCTCCCGGGACAGGAGGAGAGACCCAGTACTTC. This sequence encodes CASSSPGTGGETQYF. The whole variable domain, remainder taken from reference TRBV7-9 and TRBJ2-5, is DTGVSQNPRHKITKRGQNVTFRCDPISEHNRLYWYRQTLGQGPEFLTYFQNEAQLEKSRLLSDRFSAERPKGSFSTLEIQRTEQGDSAMYLCASSSPGTGGETQYFGPGTRLLVL.

This clonotype showed up many times. The chain is built from TRBV19 and TRBJ1-5; D may be TRBD1 (5 bases). V lost 5 bases to trimming and J lost 0 bases, with 8 bases between them. Per the germline V gene, CDR1 is LNHDA and CDR2 is SQIVND (reference sequence). This CDR3 is built from 14 residues. The CDR3 is CASSGGDSNQPQHF. CDR3 DNA sequence: TGTGCCAGTAGTGGGGGAGATAGCAATCAGCCCCAGCATTTT.

This clonotype was counted ten times or more. The CDR3 sequence is CASSPGGVGGYGYTF. The CDR3 DNA reads TGTGCCAGCAGTCCGGGTGGAGTTGGCGGTTATGGCTACACCTTC. The gene calls are TRBV12-3 or TRBV12-4 and TRBJ1-2; D is undetermined. V lost 5 bases and J 5 bases, leaving 18 bases between the germline ends. CDR3 length equals 15 residues.

This clonotype appeared many times. This chain links TRBV12-3 or TRBV12-4 with TRBJ1-2; perhaps TRBD1 as D (5 bases). The CDR3 is made up of 12 amino acids. Trimming took 6 bases from V and 2 from J, leaving 7 bases between them. This CDR3 reads CASRRQNYGYTF. CDR3 nucleotides: TGTGCCAGCAGACGACAGAACTATGGCTACACCTTC.

The count of this clonotype is one. The chain links TRBV7-2 to TRBJ2-7; 14 bases line up with TRBD2. CDR1 is SGHTA and CDR2 is FQGNSA in the germline V gene. Unmatched junction bases numbered 4, after V lost 5 bases and J lost 4 bases. The CDR3 totals 15 residues. The CDR3, as DNA: TGTGCCAGCAGCCCGGGACTAGCGGGAGAGTACGAGCAGTACTTC. Protein product: CASSPGLAGEYEQYF.

This clonotype was seen ten or more times. The chain couples TRBV4-2 to TRBJ1-1; TRBD1 matches 7 bases. This CDR3 contains 16 residues. J was trimmed by 1 base and V by 4 bases; bases with no gene match: 9. The germline gives CDR1 LGHNA, CDR2 YNFKEQ. CDR3 in amino acids: CASSRYTTGPNTEAFF. DNA of the CDR3: TGTGCCAGCAGCCGATATACGACAGGGCCGAACACTGAAGCTTTCTTT.

This clonotype has ten or more counts. The J gene is TRBJ2-3, the V gene TRBV20-1; 8 bases align to TRBD2. Germline-derived CDR1 and CDR2 are DFQATT and SNEGSKA (reference sequence). The CDR3 sequence is 14 residues long. V was pared by 3 bases and J by 0 bases, with 2 bases of the junction left unmatched. The CDR3 protein is CSASGRASTDTQYF. The DNA for the CDR3 is TGCAGTGCTAGCGGGAGGGCCAGCACAGATACGCAGTATTTT.

This clonotype was detected many times. The V gene is TRBV6-4, the J gene TRBJ2-1; D is perhaps TRBD1 or TRBD2 (5 bases each). Germline CDR1 MRHNA, CDR2 SNTAGT. This CDR3 has 14 residues. Trimming removed 2 bases at V and 6 bases at J, with 11 bases between. The CDR3: CASSDDPGRNEQFF. The CDR3 bases are TGTGCCAGCAGTGACGATCCGGGGCGCAATGAGCAGTTCTTC.

Ten or more counts support this clonotype. The chain recombines TRBV5-5 with TRBJ1-4; D gene ambiguous. Trimming left V 4 bases short and J 0 bases short, with 10 bases between. CDR3 size: 15 residues. Germline lookup yields CDR1 SGHKS and CDR2 YYEKEE (reference sequence). The DNA for the CDR3 is TGTGCCAGCAGCCCGCTCGGCTCAACTAATGAAAAACTGTTTTTT. Translating gives CASSPLGSTNEKLFF.

The sample holds many counts of this clonotype. The chain recombines TRBV2 with TRBJ2-2; D ambiguous. In germline, CDR1 is SNHLY, CDR2 FYNNEI. The CDR3 contains 15 residues. V dropped 7 bases and J dropped 1 base, with 13 bases sitting between them. In nucleotides, the CDR3 is TGTGCCAGCACCGGAAAGGTGTTGAACACCGGGGAGCTGTTTTTT. Translating gives CASTGKVLNTGELFF.

This clonotype was detected ten times or more. The V gene is TRBV5-5, the J gene TRBJ2-7; 9 positions agree with TRBD1. V lost 4 bases and J lost 2; bases outside the gene matches: 4. The CDR3 is made up of 14 amino acids. The germline CDR1 and CDR2 sequences are SGHKS and YYEKEE (reference sequence). CDR3 sequence reads: CASSIRDRAYEQYF. CDR3 sequence (DNA): TGTGCCAGCAGCATCCGGGACAGGGCCTACGAGCAGTACTTC.

This clonotype came up many times. The rearrangement joins TRBV29-1 to TRBJ2-1, with TRBD2 matching over 8 bases. Germline V gives CDR1 SQVTM, CDR2 ANQGSEA. CDR3 length equals 14 residues. The junction had 7 bases not matched to a gene; V was cut back by 1 base and J by 8 bases. CDR3 bases: TGCAGCGTTGAAGGAGTCGGGGGGGCGTATGAGCAGTTCTTC. Translation gives CSVEGVGGAYEQFF.

The sample holds a few counts of this clonotype. The chain has TRBV7-9 and TRBJ2-3; D not resolved. V dropped 5 bases and J dropped 3 bases, with 18 bases sitting between them. Germline CDR1 is SEHNR and CDR2 is FQNEAQ (reference sequence). The CDR3 extends over 16 amino acids. CDR3 nucleotide sequence: TGTGCCAGCAGCCCCCCGGGTAGCCGGTGGACAGATACGCAGTATTTT. It codes for CASSPPGSRWTDTQYF.

In its sample, this clonotype was seen many times. CDR3 loop: CSASSSGMRVDTQYF. CDR3 nucleotide sequence: TGCAGTGCTAGCTCTAGCGGGATGAGGGTAGATACGCAGTATTTT. This chain uses TRBV20-1 with TRBJ2-3, with TRBD2 identical over 9 bases. Germline-derived CDR1 and CDR2 are DFQATT and SNEGSKA (reference sequence). This CDR3 contains 15 residues. Unmatched junction bases numbered 9, after V lost 3 bases and J lost 5 bases.

This clonotype was picked up many times. The chain is built from TRBV10-3 and TRBJ1-5; D possibly corresponds to TRBD1 (6 bases). The germline V gene has CDR1 ENHRY and CDR2 SYGVKD. CDR3 length: 14 residues. Trimming took 2 bases from V and 3 from J, leaving 8 bases between them. CDR3 protein: CAISEEGVNQPQHF. CDR3 nucleotides: TGTGCCATCAGTGAGGAGGGGGTCAATCAGCCCCAGCATTTT.